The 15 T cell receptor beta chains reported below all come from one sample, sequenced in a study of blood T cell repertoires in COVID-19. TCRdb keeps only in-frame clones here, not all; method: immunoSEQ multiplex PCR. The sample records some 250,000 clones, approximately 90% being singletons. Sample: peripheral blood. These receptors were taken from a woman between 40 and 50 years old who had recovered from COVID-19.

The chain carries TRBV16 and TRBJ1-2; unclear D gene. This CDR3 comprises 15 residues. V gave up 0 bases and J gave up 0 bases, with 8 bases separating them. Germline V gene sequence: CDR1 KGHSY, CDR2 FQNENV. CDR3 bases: TGTGCCAGCAGCCAATCCGGGAGGGCTAACTATGGCTACACCTTC. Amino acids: CASSQSGRANYGYTF.

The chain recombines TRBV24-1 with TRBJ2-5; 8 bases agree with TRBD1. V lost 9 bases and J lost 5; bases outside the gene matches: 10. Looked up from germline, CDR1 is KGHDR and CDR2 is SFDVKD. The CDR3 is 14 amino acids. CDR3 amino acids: CATGDRSRGETQYF. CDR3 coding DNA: TGTGCCACCGGGGACAGGTCAAGAGGGGAGACCCAGTACTTC.

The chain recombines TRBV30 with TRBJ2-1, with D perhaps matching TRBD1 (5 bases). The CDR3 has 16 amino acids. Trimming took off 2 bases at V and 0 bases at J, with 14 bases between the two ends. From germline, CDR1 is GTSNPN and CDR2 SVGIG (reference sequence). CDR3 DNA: TGTGCCTGGAGTAGTCTGGGGCAAACCTCCTACAATGAGCAGTTCTTC. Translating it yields CAWSSLGQTSYNEQFF.

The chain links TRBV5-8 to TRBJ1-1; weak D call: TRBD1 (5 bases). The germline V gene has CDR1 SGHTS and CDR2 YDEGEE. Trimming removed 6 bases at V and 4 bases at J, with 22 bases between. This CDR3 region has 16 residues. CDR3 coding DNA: TGTGCCAGCACCCGGGGGGTTGGGGTGGCGAGCACTGAAGCTTTCTTT. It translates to CASTRGVGVASTEAFF.

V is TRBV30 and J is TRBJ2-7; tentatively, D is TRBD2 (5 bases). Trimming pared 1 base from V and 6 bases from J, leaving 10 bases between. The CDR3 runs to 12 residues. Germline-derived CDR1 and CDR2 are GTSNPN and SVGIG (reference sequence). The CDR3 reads CAWSADAGEQYV. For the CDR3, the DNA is TGTGCCTGGAGTGCGGATGCGGGCGAGCAGTACGTC.

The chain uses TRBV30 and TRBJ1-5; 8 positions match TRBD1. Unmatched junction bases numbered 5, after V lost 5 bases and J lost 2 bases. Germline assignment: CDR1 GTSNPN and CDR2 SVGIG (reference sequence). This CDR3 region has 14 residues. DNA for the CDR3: TGTGCCTGGCGACAGGGGTCGGGCAATCAGCCCCAGCATTTT. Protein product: CAWRQGSGNQPQHF.

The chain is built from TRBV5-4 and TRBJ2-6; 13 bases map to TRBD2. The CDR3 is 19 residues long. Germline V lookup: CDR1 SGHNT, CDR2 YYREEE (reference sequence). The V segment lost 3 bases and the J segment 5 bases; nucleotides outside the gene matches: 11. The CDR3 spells CASSWTSGSFHGRANVLTF. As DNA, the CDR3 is TGTGCCAGCAGCTGGACTAGCGGGAGTTTCCACGGGCGGGCCAACGTCCTGACTTTC.

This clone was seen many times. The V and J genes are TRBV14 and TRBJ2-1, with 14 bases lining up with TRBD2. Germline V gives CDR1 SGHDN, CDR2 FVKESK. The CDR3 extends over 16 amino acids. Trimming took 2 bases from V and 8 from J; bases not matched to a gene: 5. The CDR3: CASSQYSGLAGDEQFF. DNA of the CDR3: TGTGCCAGCAGCCAATATTCGGGACTAGCGGGAGATGAGCAGTTCTTC. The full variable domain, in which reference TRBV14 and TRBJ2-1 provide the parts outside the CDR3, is EAGVTQFPSHSVIEKGQTVTLRCDPISGHDNLYWYRRVMGKEIKFLLHFVKESKQDESGMPNNRFLAERTGGTYSTLKVQPAELEDSGVYFCASSQYSGLAGDEQFFGPGTRLTVL.

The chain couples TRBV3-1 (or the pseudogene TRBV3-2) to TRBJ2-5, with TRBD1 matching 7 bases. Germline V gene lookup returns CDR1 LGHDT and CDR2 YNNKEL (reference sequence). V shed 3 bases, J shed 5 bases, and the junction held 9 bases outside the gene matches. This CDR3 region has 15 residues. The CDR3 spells CASSQRDRAGETQYF. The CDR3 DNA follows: TGTGCCAGCAGCCAGCGCGACAGGGCGGGCGAGACCCAGTACTTC.

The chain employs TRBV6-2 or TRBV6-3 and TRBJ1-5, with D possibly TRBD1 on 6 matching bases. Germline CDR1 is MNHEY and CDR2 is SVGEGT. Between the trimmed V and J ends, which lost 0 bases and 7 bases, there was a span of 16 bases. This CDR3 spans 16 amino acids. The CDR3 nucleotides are TGTGCCAGCAGTTACTCCCCCGGCCAGGGGATACAGCCCCAGCATTTT. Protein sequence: CASSYSPGQGIQPQHF.

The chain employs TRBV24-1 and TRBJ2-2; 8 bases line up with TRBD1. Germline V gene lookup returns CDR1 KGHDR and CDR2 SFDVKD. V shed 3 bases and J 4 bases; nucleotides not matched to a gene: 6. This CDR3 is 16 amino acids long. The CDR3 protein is CATSDRDRFRTGELFF. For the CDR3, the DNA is TGTGCCACCAGTGATCGGGACAGGTTCCGCACCGGGGAGCTGTTTTTT.

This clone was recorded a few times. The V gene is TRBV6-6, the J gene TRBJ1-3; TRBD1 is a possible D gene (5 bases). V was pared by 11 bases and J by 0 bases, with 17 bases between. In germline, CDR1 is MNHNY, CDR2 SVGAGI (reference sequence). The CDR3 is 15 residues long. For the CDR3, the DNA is TGTGCCGCGGGGGAGAGCCGATCCTCTGGAAACACCATATATTTT. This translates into CAAGESRSSGNTIYF.

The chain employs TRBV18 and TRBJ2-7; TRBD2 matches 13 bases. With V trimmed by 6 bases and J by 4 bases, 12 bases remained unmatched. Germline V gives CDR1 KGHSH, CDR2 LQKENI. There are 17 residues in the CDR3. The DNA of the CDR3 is TGTGCCAGCTCGCCGGCCGAACTAGCGGGAGGGCGTTACGAGCAGTACTTC. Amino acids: CASSPAELAGGRYEQYF.

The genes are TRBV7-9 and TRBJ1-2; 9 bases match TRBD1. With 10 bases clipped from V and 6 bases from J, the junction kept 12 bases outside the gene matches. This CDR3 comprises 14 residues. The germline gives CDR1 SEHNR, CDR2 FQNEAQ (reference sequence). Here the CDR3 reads CATNNQGQGDGYTF. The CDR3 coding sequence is TGTGCCACCAATAACCAGGGACAGGGTGATGGCTACACCTTC.

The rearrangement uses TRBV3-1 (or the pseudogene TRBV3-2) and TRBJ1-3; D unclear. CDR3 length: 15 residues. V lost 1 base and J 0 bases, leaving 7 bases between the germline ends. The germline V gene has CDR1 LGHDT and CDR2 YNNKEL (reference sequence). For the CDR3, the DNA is TGTGCCAGCAGCCAAGGGCCCCTCTCTGGAAACACCATATATTTT. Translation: CASSQGPLSGNTIYF.